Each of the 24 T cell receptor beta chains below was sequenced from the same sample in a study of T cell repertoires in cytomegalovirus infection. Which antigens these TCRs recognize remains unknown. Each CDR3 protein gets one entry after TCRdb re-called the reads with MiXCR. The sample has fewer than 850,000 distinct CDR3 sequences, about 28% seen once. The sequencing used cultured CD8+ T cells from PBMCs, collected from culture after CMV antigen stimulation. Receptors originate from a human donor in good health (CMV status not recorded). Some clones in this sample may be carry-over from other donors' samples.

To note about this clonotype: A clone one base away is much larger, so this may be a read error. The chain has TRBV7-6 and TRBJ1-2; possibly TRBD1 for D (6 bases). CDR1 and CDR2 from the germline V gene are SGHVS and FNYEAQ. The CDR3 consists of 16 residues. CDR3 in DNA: TGTGCCAGCAGCTTAGATGAAGTTGGGGGCCACTATGGCTGCACCTTC. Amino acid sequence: CASSLDEVGGHYGCTF.

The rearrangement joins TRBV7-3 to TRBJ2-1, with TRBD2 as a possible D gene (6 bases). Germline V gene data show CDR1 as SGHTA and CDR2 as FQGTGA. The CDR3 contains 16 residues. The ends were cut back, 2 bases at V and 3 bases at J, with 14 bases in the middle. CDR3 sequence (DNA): TGTGCCAGCAGCTTATCGGCAGCGGGTTACTACAATGAGCAGTTCTTC. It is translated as CASSLSAAGYYNEQFF.

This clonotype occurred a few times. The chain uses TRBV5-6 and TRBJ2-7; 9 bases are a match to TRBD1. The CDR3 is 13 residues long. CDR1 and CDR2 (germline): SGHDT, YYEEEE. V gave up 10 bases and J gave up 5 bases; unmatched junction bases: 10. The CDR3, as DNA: TGTGCCGTACGGGGACAGGGCGCCCACGAGCAGTACTTC. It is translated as CAVRGQGAHEQYF. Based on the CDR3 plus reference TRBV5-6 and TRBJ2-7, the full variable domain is DAGVTQSPTHLIKTRGQQVTLRCSPKSGHDTVSWYQQALGQGPQFIFQYYEEEERQRGNFPDRFSGHQFPNYSSELNVNALLLGDSALYLCAVRGQGAHEQYFGPGTRLTVT.

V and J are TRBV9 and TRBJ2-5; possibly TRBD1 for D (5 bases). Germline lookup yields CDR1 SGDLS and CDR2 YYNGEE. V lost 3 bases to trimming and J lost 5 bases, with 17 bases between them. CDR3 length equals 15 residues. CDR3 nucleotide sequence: TGTGCCAGCAGCGATCAGGGTATAGTCGGTGAGACCCAGTACTTC. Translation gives CASSDQGIVGETQYF.

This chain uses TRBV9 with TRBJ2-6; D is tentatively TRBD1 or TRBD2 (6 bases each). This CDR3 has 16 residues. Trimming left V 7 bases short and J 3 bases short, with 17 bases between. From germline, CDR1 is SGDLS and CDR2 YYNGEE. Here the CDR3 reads CASGPPGASGANVLTF. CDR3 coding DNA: TGTGCCAGCGGCCCCCCGGGGGCAAGTGGGGCCAACGTCCTGACTTTC.

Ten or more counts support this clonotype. The CDR3 DNA reads TGTGCCAGCAGTCCCGGACAGCGCTACTATGGCTACACCTTC. This sequence encodes CASSPGQRYYGYTF. This chain connects TRBV6-6 to TRBJ1-2; possible D gene TRBD1, 6 bases. The germline V and J ends were trimmed by 5 bases and 3 bases, with 13 bases remaining between them. Germline V lookup: CDR1 MNHNY, CDR2 SVGAGI (reference sequence). The CDR3 contains 14 residues.

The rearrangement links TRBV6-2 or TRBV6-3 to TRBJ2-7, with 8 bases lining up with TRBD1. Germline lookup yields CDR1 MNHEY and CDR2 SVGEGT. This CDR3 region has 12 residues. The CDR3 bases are TGTGCCAGGCACCAAATTCGACAGGGGAGGAACGTC. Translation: CARHQIRQGRNV.

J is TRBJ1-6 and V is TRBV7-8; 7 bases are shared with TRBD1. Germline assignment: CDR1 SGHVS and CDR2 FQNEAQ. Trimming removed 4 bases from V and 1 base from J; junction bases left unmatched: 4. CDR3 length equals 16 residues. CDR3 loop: CASSSTGVSYNSPLHF. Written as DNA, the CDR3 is TGTGCCAGCAGCTCAACAGGGGTATCCTATAATTCACCCCTCCACTTT.

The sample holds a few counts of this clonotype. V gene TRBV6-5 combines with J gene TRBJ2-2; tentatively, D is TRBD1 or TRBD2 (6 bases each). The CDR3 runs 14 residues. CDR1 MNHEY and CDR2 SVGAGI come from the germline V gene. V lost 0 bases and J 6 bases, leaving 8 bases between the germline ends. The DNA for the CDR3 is TGTGCCAGCAGTTACTCAGGGGGGCCCGGGGAGCTGTTTTTT. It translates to CASSYSGGPGELFF.

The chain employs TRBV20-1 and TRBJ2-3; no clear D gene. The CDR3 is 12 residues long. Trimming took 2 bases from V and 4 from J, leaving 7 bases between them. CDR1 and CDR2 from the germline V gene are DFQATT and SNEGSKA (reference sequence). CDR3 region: CSARSPADTQYF. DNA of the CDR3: TGCAGTGCTAGATCCCCCGCAGATACGCAGTATTTT.

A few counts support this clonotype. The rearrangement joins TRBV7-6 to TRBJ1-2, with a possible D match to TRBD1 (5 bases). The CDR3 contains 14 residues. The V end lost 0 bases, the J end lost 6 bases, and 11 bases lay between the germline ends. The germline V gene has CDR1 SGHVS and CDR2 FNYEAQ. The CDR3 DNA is TGTGCCAGCAGCTTAGCGTCAGGGTACGATGGCTACACCTTC. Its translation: CASSLASGYDGYTF.

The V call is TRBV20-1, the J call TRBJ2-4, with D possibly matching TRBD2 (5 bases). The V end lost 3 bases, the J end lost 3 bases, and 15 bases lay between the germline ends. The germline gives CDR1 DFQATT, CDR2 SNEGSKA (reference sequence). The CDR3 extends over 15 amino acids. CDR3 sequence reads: CSASKGGSIKNIQYF. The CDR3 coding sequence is TGCAGTGCTAGTAAGGGCGGGTCCATCAAAAACATTCAGTACTTC.

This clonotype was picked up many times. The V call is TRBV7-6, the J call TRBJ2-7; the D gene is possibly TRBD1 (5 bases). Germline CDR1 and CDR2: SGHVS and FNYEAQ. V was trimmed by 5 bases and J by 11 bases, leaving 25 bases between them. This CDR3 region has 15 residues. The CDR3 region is CASSRPEPHPLGEYF. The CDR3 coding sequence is TGTGCCAGCAGCCGTCCTGAACCGCACCCCCTAGGGGAGTACTTC.

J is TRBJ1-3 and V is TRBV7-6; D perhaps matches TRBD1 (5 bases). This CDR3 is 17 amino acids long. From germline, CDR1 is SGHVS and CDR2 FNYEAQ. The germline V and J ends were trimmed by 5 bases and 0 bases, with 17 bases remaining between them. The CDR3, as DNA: TGTGCCAGCAGCCTCAGCAGGGATTATAGCTCTGGAAACACCATATATTTT. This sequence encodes CASSLSRDYSSGNTIYF.

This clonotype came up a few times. The CDR3 here is CASSNFLAGTNTGELFF. CDR3 DNA sequence: TGTGCCAGCAGCAATTTCCTAGCGGGGACCAACACCGGGGAGCTGTTTTTT. The chain links TRBV11-3 to TRBJ2-2, with 9 bases fitting TRBD2. This CDR3 contains 17 residues. Looked up from germline, CDR1 is SGHNT and CDR2 is YENEEA. Trimming removed 5 bases from V and 2 bases from J; junction bases left unmatched: 9.

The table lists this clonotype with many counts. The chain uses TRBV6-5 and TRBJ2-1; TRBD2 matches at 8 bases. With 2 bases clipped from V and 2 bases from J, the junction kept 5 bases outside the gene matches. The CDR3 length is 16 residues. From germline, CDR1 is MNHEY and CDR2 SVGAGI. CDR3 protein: CASSYHSGEPYNEQFF. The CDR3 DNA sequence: TGTGCCAGCAGTTACCATAGCGGGGAGCCCTACAATGAGCAGTTCTTC.

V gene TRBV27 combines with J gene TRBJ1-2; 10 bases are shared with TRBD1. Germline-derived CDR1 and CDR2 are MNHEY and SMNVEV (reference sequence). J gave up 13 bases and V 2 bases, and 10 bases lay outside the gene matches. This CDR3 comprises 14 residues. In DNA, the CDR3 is TGTGCCAGCAGTTTACGGGACAGGGGCGGAATGGTCACCTTC. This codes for CASSLRDRGGMVTF.

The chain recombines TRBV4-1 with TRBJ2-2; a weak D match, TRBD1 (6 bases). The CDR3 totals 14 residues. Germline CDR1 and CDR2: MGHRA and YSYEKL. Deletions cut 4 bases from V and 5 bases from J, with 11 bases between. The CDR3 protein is CASSPSQGTGELFF. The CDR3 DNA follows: TGCGCCAGCAGCCCGTCCCAGGGGACCGGGGAGCTGTTTTTT.

CDR3 loop: CASTVGQVQETQYF. The DNA for the CDR3 is TGTGCCAGCACCGTCGGACAGGTCCAAGAGACCCAGTACTTC. The chain has TRBV2 and TRBJ2-5; 7 bases fit TRBD1. This CDR3 has 14 residues. After removal of 7 bases from V and 1 base from J, the junction contained 6 bases not matched to a gene. The germline CDR1 and CDR2 sequences are SNHLY and FYNNEI.

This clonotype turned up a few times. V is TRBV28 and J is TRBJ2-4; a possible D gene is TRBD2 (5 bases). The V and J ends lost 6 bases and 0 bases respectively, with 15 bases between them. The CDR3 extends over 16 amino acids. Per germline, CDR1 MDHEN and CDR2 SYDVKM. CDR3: CASSIRETIAKNIQYF. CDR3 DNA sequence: TGTGCCAGCAGCATAAGGGAGACCATAGCCAAAAACATTCAGTACTTC.

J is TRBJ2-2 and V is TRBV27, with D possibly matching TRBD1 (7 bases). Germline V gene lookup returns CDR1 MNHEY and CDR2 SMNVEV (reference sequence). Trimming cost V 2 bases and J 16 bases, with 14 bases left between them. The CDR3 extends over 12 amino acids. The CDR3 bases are TGTGCCAGCAGTTTACCAGGGGGGATACCGTTTTTT. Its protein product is CASSLPGGIPFF.

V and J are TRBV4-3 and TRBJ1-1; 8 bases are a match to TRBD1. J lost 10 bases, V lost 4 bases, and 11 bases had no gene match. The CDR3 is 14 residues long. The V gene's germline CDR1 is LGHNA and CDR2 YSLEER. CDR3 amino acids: CASSPSFGTGGAFF. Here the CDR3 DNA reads TGCGCCAGCAGCCCCTCCTTCGGAACAGGGGGAGCTTTCTTT.

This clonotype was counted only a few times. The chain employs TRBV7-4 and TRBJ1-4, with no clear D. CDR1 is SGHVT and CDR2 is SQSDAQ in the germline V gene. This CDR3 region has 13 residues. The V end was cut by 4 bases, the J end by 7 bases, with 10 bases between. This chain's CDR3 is CASSSRGGEKLFF. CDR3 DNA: TGTGCCAGCAGCTCCCGGGGAGGTGAAAAACTGTTTTTT. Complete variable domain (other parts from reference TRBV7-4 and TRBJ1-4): GAGVSQSPRYKVAKRGRDVALRCDSISGHVTLYWYRQTLGQGSEVLTYSQSDAQRDKSGRPSGRFSAERPERSVSTLKIQRTEQGDSAVYLCASSSRGGEKLFFGSGTQLSVL.

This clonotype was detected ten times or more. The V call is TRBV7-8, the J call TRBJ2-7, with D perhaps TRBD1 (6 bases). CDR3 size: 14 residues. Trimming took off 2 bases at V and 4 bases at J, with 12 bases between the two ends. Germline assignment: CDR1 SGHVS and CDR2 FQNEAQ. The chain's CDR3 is CASSLSGALYEQYF. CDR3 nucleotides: TGTGCCAGCAGCTTATCAGGGGCGCTTTACGAGCAGTACTTC.